This paragraph covers one T cell receptor (beta chain) sequence. Its antigen is still unknown. This sample was taken from a study of T cell responses to AZD1222 COVID-19 vaccine. Study information: It was second doses at about 4 or about 12 weeks that were pooled.

This CDR3 is built from 15 residues. The V end was cut by 2 bases, the J end by 1 base, with 11 bases between. Germline V CDR1 and CDR2: KGHSH, LQKENI. General study results and limits: Repertoire samples came only from after the peak T cell response. The reported proportion of spike-specific TCRs targeting unmutated variant regions was nearly half. Possibly, clonal diversity was underestimated; donors were largely white British and included more females.

TCRdb keeps only in-frame clones here, not all; method: immunoSEQ multiplex PCR. The data contain some 170,000 clones, approximately 91% of them singletons. The chain has TRBV18 and TRBJ1-1; D is uncertain. The sequencing here drew on peripheral blood, taken on day 0 of AZD1222 vaccination. The sequence came from an adult in good health. This CDR3 is CASSPGAGANTEAFF. CDR3 DNA sequence: TGTGCCAGCTCACCAGGTGCGGGCGCGAACACTGAAGCTTTCTTT.